This TCR beta chain was identified in a study of chemoradiotherapy in HPV16-positive cancers. Background on the study: Candidate HPV-specific T-cell clones and common TCR motifs came from functional assays in a couple of HPV16-positive patients.

Study observations and caveats: Non-HPV-specific T cells did not expand in tumors during treatment, whereas candidate HPV-specific clones and E7-related motifs did.

Notes on this clone: The target antigen is unknown.

Samples were taken several times over chemoradiotherapy. The V gene end was trimmed by 6 bases and the J gene end by 0 bases; junction bases not matched to a gene: 9. The germline V gene encodes CDR1 SNHLY and CDR2 FYNNEI. CDR3 length: 17 amino acids. Some clones are missing from TCRdb's copy, which holds only in-frame ones; the method was immunoSEQ multiplex PCR. The repertoire holds about 10,000 clones, with 86% as singletons. This TCR was recovered from a human donor with HPV-associated anogenital cancer. The source was blood, collected from a patient who underwent chemoradiotherapy. This chain connects TRBV2 to TRBJ1-1, with 11 bases identical to TRBD1. DNA for the CDR3: TGTGCCAGCAGGGCGGGACAGGGGGTTTTACTGAACACTGAAGCTTTCTTT. It is translated as CASRAGQGVLLNTEAFF.